This entry features one T cell receptor beta chain sequence. Its antigen is not identified. Its ends do not fully match the called genes, so a read error is possible. Germline CDR1 is ENHRY and CDR2 is SYGVKD. The length of the CDR3 is 15 residues. The record originates from a study of blood T cells in healthy people across ages. Study-wide results and limits: Strong correlation was found linking TCR beta diversity to naive T cell percentage.

Healthy Caucasians from Russia aged roughly 6 to 95 served as donors. They isolated at least 6 million PBMCs from each sample. Primers used in a second PCR of roughly 6 to 11 cycles were a sample-barcoded 5' primer and a J-beta primer mix. TCRdb reanalysed the 5' RACE reads using MiXCR and keeps one entry per CDR3 protein. The repertoire has 920,000 or so distinct CDR3 sequences, 35% to 50% of them found once; the top ten carry approximately 17%. The clonotype was recovered from a woman in her fifties or sixties in good health. The material sequenced was blood. J is TRBJ1-5 and V is TRBV10-3, with TRBD1 matching over 8 bases. The CDR3 DNA follows: TGTGCCGTCAGTGGCGGACAGGGTGGGAATCAGCCCCAGCATTTT. Residues: CAVSGGQGGNQPQHF.